This entry is about one T cell receptor beta chain. Its antigen is unknown. V lost 5 bases, J lost 8 bases, and 9 bases lay in between. The CDR3 consists of 11 residues. Germline CDR1 LNHDA, CDR2 SQIVND (reference sequence). Positively selected for CCR7, the CD45RO-negative cells used as naive CD8 cells excluded terminally differentiated effector memory CD45RA+ cells. The sample belongs to a study of shared clonotypes between healthy human individuals. Study-level points and caveats: Blood was the only sampled material, and tissue repertoires likely differ.

Using immunoSEQ multiplex PCR, the repertoire was profiled, and TCRdb retains in-frame clones only, with some absent. The table has hundreds of thousands of clones, about 91% seen once; the top ten hold under 30%. What was sequenced was naive CD8+ T cells sorted from blood. The gene calls are TRBV19 and TRBJ1-1, with D possibly matching TRBD1 (6 bases). This TCR was recovered from a man aged 25 to 45 in good health. CDR3 nucleotides: TGTGCCAGTAGTGCCACAGGGGAAGCTTTCTTT. It codes for CASSATGEAFF.